These 29 T cell receptor beta chains were all obtained from the same sample, sequenced in a study of Graves' ophthalmopathy and Graves' hyperthyroidism. Amplification targeted the TCR beta CDR3 regions, with RNA transcripts as the source material. Amplification began with first-round RT-PCR using HTBI primers, then second-round multiplex PCR was performed. MiXCR, applied by TCRdb to the multiplex PCR reads, yields one record per CDR3 protein. The data show around 1,200,000 distinct CDR3 sequences, about two fifths seen once. The sample comprised peripheral blood or thyroid tissue (not recorded which). Receptors originate from an adult man with Graves' hyperthyroidism.

The chain recombines TRBV24-1 with TRBJ2-6, with D perhaps TRBD2 (6 bases). Deletions cut 9 bases from V and 2 bases from J, with 10 bases between. This CDR3 is built from 14 residues. Germline V CDR1 and CDR2: KGHDR, SFDVKD. The CDR3: CATRWGAGANVLTF. The CDR3 region has the DNA TGTGCCACCCGTTGGGGGGCTGGGGCCAACGTCCTGACTTTC.

As concerns this clonotype: A much larger clone differs by one base, so this may be a read error. The chain has TRBV10-3 and TRBJ1-3; a weak D match, TRBD1 (6 bases). Germline-derived CDR1 and CDR2 are ENHRY and SYGVKD. The CDR3 is made up of 14 amino acids. In DNA, the CDR3 is TGTGCCATCAGTGTGGGGACAACTGGAAACACCAAATATTTT. It encodes CAISVGTTGNTKYF.

This clonotype occurred a few times. The chain couples TRBV6-5 to TRBJ2-7; a weak D match, TRBD2 (6 bases). From germline, CDR1 is MNHEY and CDR2 SVGAGI. V was trimmed by 6 bases and J by 0 bases, leaving 15 bases between them. The CDR3 has 15 residues. The CDR3 nucleotides read TGTGCCAGCAGCCGGGACTTTTGGAGCTCCTACGAGCAGTACTTC. The encoded protein is CASSRDFWSSYEQYF.

V usage is TRBV20-1 and J usage is TRBJ2-7; 9 bases agree with TRBD2. Germline trimming cut 6 bases from V and 5 bases from J; bases unmatched to any gene: 11. In germline, CDR1 is DFQATT, CDR2 SNEGSKA (reference sequence). This CDR3 spans 14 amino acids. In DNA form, the CDR3 reads TGCAGTGCGAGCGGTCTAGCGGGAACCAACGAGCAGTACTTC. This gives the protein CSASGLAGTNEQYF.

In regard to this clonotype: A much larger clone differs by one base, so this may be a read error. The chain couples TRBV12-3 or TRBV12-4 to TRBJ1-6, with D possibly matching TRBD1 (5 bases). The CDR3 runs to 13 residues. CDR3 loop: CAGSPGSGSPLHF. The CDR3 DNA reads as TGTGCCGGCAGTCCAGGGAGTGGTTCACCCCTCCACTTT.

In its sample, this clonotype was seen many times. V is TRBV7-2 and J is TRBJ2-5; 10 nucleotides agree with TRBD2. CDR1 and CDR2 (germline): SGHTA, FQGNSA. The V and J ends lost 6 bases and 4 bases, in that order; junction bases with no gene match: 8. This CDR3 is built from 15 residues. CDR3 nucleotides: TGTGCCAGCAGTCCCCCTAGCGGGAGATTAGAGACCCAGTACTTC. It translates to CASSPPSGRLETQYF.

As concerns this clonotype: A much bigger clone sits one base away, suggesting this may be a read error. The chain recombines TRBV15 with TRBJ1-3; D remains unclear. This CDR3 comprises 17 residues. Germline CDR1 is LNHNV and CDR2 is YYDKDF (reference sequence). The CDR3 bases are TGTGTCACCAGCAGAGACCGGGCGGGAAGTGGAAGAAACACCATATATTTT. This codes for CVTSRDRAGSGRNTIYF.

The rearrangement links TRBV9 to TRBJ1-5; D remains ambiguous. Per the germline V gene, CDR1 is SGDLS and CDR2 is YYNGEE. The CDR3 has 15 residues. Trimming removed 4 bases at V and 0 bases at J, with 11 bases between. CDR3 amino acids: CASSPMRYSNQPQHF. As DNA, the CDR3 is TGTGCCAGCAGCCCCATGAGGTATAGCAATCAGCCCCAGCATTTT. Filled out from reference TRBV9 and TRBJ1-5, the complete variable domain reads DSGVTQTPKHLITATGQRVTLRCSPRSGDLSVYWYQQSLDQGLQFLIQYYNGEERAKGNILERFSAQQFPDLHSELNLSSLELGDSALYFCASSPMRYSNQPQHFGDGTRLSIL.

The chain has TRBV15 and TRBJ1-6; 7 bases are a match to TRBD1. Trimming at V came to 7 bases and at J to 7 bases, leaving 7 bases not matched to a gene. Per germline, CDR1 LNHNV and CDR2 YYDKDF (reference sequence). The CDR3 is 14 residues long. CDR3 coding DNA: TGTGCCACCACCAAGGACAGGCAAAATTCACCCCTCCACTTT. Translation: CATTKDRQNSPLHF. The complete variable domain, with remaining parts taken from reference TRBV15 and TRBJ1-6, reads DAMVIQNPRYQVTQFGKPVTLSCSQTLNHNVMYWYQQKSSQAPKLLFHYYDKDFNNEADTPDNFQSRRPNTSFCFLDIRSPGLGDTAMYLCATTKDRQNSPLHFGNGTRLTVT.

This chain joins TRBV30 and TRBJ2-7, with 7 bases matching TRBD1. The germline V gene encodes CDR1 GTSNPN and CDR2 SVGIG (reference sequence). V shed 5 bases, J shed 13 bases, and the junction held 11 bases outside the gene matches. This CDR3 is built from 11 residues. The CDR3 sequence is CAWVSLGQIYF. The CDR3, as DNA: TGTGCCTGGGTATCGCTGGGACAGATCTACTTC. The entire variable domain, with the rest obtained from reference TRBV30 and TRBJ2-7, is as follows: SQTIHQWPATLVQPVGSPLSLECTVEGTSNPNLYWYRQAAGRGLQLLFYSVGIGQISSEVPQNLSASRPQDRQFILSSKKLLLSDSGFYLCAWVSLGQIYFGPGTRLTVT.

The CDR3 loop is CASSQDTGDSYEQYF. The CDR3 nucleotides read TGCGCCAGCAGCCAAGATACGGGGGACTCCTACGAGCAGTACTTC. The chain carries TRBV4-3 and TRBJ2-7, with D possibly being TRBD2 (6 bases). Trimming pared 0 bases from V and 0 bases from J, leaving 9 bases between. The CDR3 has 15 amino acids. Germline CDR1 LGHNA, CDR2 YSLEER.

This chain connects TRBV14 to TRBJ1-1, with D possibly being TRBD1 (5 bases). V lost 0 bases and J 4 bases, leaving 15 bases between the germline ends. Germline V gene data show CDR1 as SGHDN and CDR2 as FVKESK. The length of the CDR3 is 16 residues. This CDR3 reads CASSQDTGGSPTEAFF. For the CDR3, the DNA is TGTGCCAGCAGCCAAGATACCGGGGGGTCCCCCACTGAAGCTTTCTTT.

V is TRBV29-1 and J is TRBJ1-4; D uncertain. Trimming stripped 0 bases from V and 2 bases from J, with 13 bases between. This CDR3 region has 16 residues. Germline V lookup: CDR1 SQVTM, CDR2 ANQGSEA. This chain's CDR3 is CSVEDLWGGTNEKLFF. The DNA of the CDR3 is TGCAGCGTTGAAGATCTATGGGGTGGCACTAATGAAAAACTGTTTTTT.

This clonotype appeared a few times. The V and J genes are TRBV5-1 and TRBJ2-5; D gene uncertain. Trimming took off 0 bases at V and 3 bases at J, with 9 bases between the two ends. Germline assignment: CDR1 SGHRS and CDR2 YFSETQ. This CDR3 has 14 residues. The CDR3 region is CASSLEKPEETQYF. CDR3 nucleotide sequence: TGCGCCAGCAGCTTGGAGAAACCGGAAGAGACCCAGTACTTC.

This clonotype has only a few counts. The genes are TRBV6-5 and TRBJ2-7; D might be TRBD1 (5 bases). Germline CDR1 is MNHEY and CDR2 is SVGAGI. Trimming cost V 2 bases and J 4 bases, with 9 bases left between them. This CDR3 contains 13 residues. This CDR3 is CASSYRTSYEQYF. In nucleotides, the CDR3 is TGTGCCAGCAGTTACCGGACATCTTACGAGCAGTACTTC.

This clonotype occurred many times. The chain joins TRBV11-2 to TRBJ2-7, with D perhaps TRBD1 (6 bases). The CDR3 runs 14 residues. The germline CDR1 and CDR2 sequences are SGHAT and FQNNGV. The ends were cut back, 1 base at V and 2 bases at J, with 9 bases in the middle. The CDR3 loop is CASSLVQGPYEQYF. DNA for the CDR3: TGTGCCAGCAGCTTAGTACAGGGACCCTACGAGCAGTACTTC. The full variable domain, its missing parts supplied by reference TRBV11-2 and TRBJ2-7, is EAGVAQSPRYKIIEKRQSVAFWCNPISGHATLYWYQQILGQGPKLLIQFQNNGVVDDSQLPKDRFSAERLKGVDSTLKIQPAKLEDSAVYLCASSLVQGPYEQYFGPGTRLTVT.

This clonotype was picked up a small number of times. The rearrangement joins TRBV25-1 to TRBJ2-7; either TRBD1 or TRBD2 may fit D (5 bases each). Trimming shortened V by 8 bases and J by 3 bases, and 8 bases separated the two germline ends. There are 11 residues in the CDR3. Germline V CDR1 and CDR2: MGHDK, SYGVNS. The DNA for the CDR3 is TGTGCCAGCCAGAGGGGCTACGAGCAGTACTTC. Amino acids: CASQRGYEQYF.

The table lists this clonotype with many counts. This rearrangement joins TRBV11-2 to TRBJ2-2; D is unresolved. V was clipped by 2 bases and J by 6 bases, with 4 bases between them. The CDR3 length is 12 residues. Germline lookup yields CDR1 SGHAT and CDR2 FQNNGV. The CDR3 region has the DNA TGTGCCAGCAGCTTAACAGCCGGGGAGCTGTTTTTT. Protein product: CASSLTAGELFF. Variable domain in full (rest from reference TRBV11-2 and TRBJ2-2): EAGVAQSPRYKIIEKRQSVAFWCNPISGHATLYWYQQILGQGPKLLIQFQNNGVVDDSQLPKDRFSAERLKGVDSTLKIQPAKLEDSAVYLCASSLTAGELFFGEGSRLTVL.

The rearrangement uses TRBV25-1 and TRBJ2-5, with D uncertain. V lost 8 bases and J 3 bases, leaving 16 bases between the germline ends. The CDR3 is made up of 14 amino acids. The germline V gene encodes CDR1 MGHDK and CDR2 SYGVNS. In DNA form, the CDR3 reads TGTGCCAGCCTTACTGGACCCTTGAAAGAGACCCAGTACTTC. This translates into CASLTGPLKETQYF.

The DNA for the CDR3 is TGTGCCACCCCATCGTTCCTTTTGGCCAACGTCCTGACTTTC. The encoded protein is CATPSFLLANVLTF. V usage is TRBV27 and J usage is TRBJ2-6; D unresolved. From germline, CDR1 is MNHEY and CDR2 SMNVEV (reference sequence). This CDR3 contains 14 residues. The ends were cut back, 10 bases at V and 6 bases at J, with 16 bases in the middle.

J is TRBJ1-1 and V is TRBV25-1; 9 bases are a match to TRBD1. The germline gives CDR1 MGHDK, CDR2 SYGVNS. The CDR3 consists of 15 residues. The CDR3 protein is CARKQGAYSSTEAFF. For the CDR3, the DNA is TGTGCTAGAAAACAGGGGGCATACAGTAGCACTGAAGCTTTCTTT. The variable domain in full, completed from reference TRBV25-1 and TRBJ1-1, reads EADIYQTPRYLVIGTGKKITLECSQTMGHDKMYWYQQDPGMELHLIHYSYGVNSTEKGDLSSESTVSRIRTEHFPLTLESARPSHTSQYLCARKQGAYSSTEAFFGQGTRLTVV.

In nucleotides, the CDR3 is TGTGCCAGCAGCTTAGAGGGGTATGCCTACGAGCAGTACTTC. Protein sequence: CASSLEGYAYEQYF. J is TRBJ2-7 and V is TRBV7-2; possible D gene TRBD1, 5 bases. The CDR3 spans 14 residues. V lost 1 base and J lost 2, with 9 bases in between. The germline CDR1 and CDR2 sequences are SGHTA and FQGNSA.

As to this clonotype: A read error may account for a junction end that differs from germline. The chain joins TRBV10-3 to TRBJ1-2, with a possible D match to TRBD1 (6 bases). Germline CDR1 ENHRY, CDR2 SYGVKD. The CDR3 has 14 amino acids. The CDR3 nucleotides read TGTGCCAGCAGTTACAACAGGGTACTCTATGGCTACACCTTC. This encodes CASSYNRVLYGYTF.

This clonotype was counted many times. The chain couples TRBV7-2 to TRBJ1-6, with 12 bases aligning to TRBD1. CDR1 is SGHTA and CDR2 is FQGNSA in the germline V gene. The CDR3 extends over 16 amino acids. J lost 9 bases, V lost 5 bases, and 8 bases had no gene match. The CDR3 DNA reads as TGTGCCAGCAGCCTCACCGGGACAGGGGGCACTTCACCCCTCCACTTT. Translation: CASSLTGTGGTSPLHF.

The chain uses TRBV6-5 and TRBJ1-5; D perhaps matches TRBD1 (6 bases). The germline V and J ends were trimmed by 5 bases and 7 bases, with 21 bases remaining between them. Germline CDR1 is MNHEY and CDR2 is SVGAGI. This CDR3 region has 16 residues. CDR3 amino acids: CASSPIRGGSKQPQHF. In DNA, the CDR3 is TGTGCCAGCAGTCCCATCAGGGGTGGGTCAAAACAGCCCCAGCATTTT.

The chain links TRBV19 to TRBJ2-2; TRBD1 matches 11 bases. V was clipped by 7 bases and J by 9 bases; unmatched bases: 10. CDR1 and CDR2 (germline): LNHDA, SQIVND (reference sequence). The CDR3 runs to 15 residues. CDR3 sequence: CASNPGQGEGWELFF. The CDR3, as DNA: TGTGCCAGTAACCCGGGACAGGGGGAAGGGTGGGAGCTGTTTTTT.

This clonotype has more than one count but fewer than ten. The chain has TRBV7-9 and TRBJ1-3; D might be TRBD1 (5 bases). The CDR3 is made up of 16 amino acids. Germline V gene lookup returns CDR1 SEHNR and CDR2 FQNEAQ (reference sequence). V was pared by 1 base and J by 0 bases, with 10 bases between. CDR3 nucleotides: TGTGCCAGCAGCTTAGGGGACCGCTACTCTGGAAACACCATATATTTT. Translating gives CASSLGDRYSGNTIYF.

The CDR3 sequence: CASNSTAYEQYF. As DNA, the CDR3 is TGTGCCAGCAATTCCACAGCCTACGAGCAGTACTTC. The chain carries TRBV25-1 and TRBJ2-7, with no clear D. The V gene lost 7 bases and the J gene lost 2 bases, with 9 bases spanning the gap. The CDR3 extends over 12 amino acids. Germline V gives CDR1 MGHDK, CDR2 SYGVNS.

This clonotype was found once. The CDR3 sequence: CASRPPEGYNSPLHF. CDR3 nucleotides: TGTGCCTCTAGACCCCCGGAGGGATATAATTCACCCCTCCACTTT. The chain couples TRBV6-6 to TRBJ1-6, with D hard to call. Germline CDR1 reads MNHNY; CDR2 reads SVGAGI (reference sequence). The CDR3 consists of 15 residues. The V end was cut by 11 bases, the J end by 4 bases, with 18 bases between.